Included here is one T cell receptor beta chain sequence, with context. Its matching antigen is unknown. This record belongs to a study of OX40 agonist ivuxolimab in advanced cancers. The wider study: Cancers in dose escalation were hepatocellular, melanoma, renal cell and head and neck. Partial responses were seen in three patients, one with hepatocellular carcinoma and two with cutaneous melanoma. Participants, 75% to 85% male, averaged about 56 years of age, ranging from about 23 to 80.

The study's findings and limits: Among the lowest peripheral clonal expansion occurred in 0.1-3.0 mg/kg partial responders.

The CDR3 totals 15 residues. The germline CDR1 and CDR2 sequences are SGHVS and FNYEAQ. The V and J ends lost 3 bases and 0 bases respectively, with 12 bases between them. Clones were sequenced by immunoSEQ multiplex PCR, and TCRdb holds only the in-frame ones, with some missing. The sample yields more than 35,000 clones, over 80% seen once. This TCR derives from an adult with an advanced solid tumor such as melanoma, head and neck, liver or kidney cancer. The starting material was CD4+ or CD8+ T cells sorted from blood, obtained in a trial of the OX40 agonist ivuxolimab. The chain couples TRBV7-6 to TRBJ2-7; D tentatively reads TRBD1 or TRBD2 (5 bases each). The DNA of the CDR3 is TGTGCCAGCAGCTTGGGGGAGTACCCCTCCTACGAGCAGTACTTC. Translation gives CASSLGEYPSYEQYF.